Here is one TCR beta chain with its context. As yet, its antigen is unknown. This specimen comes from a study of T cells in narcolepsy. Study-level results: Reportedly, autoreactive clonotypes were serially detected in patients' blood but not controls'.

Germline V gene lookup returns CDR1 ENHRY and CDR2 SYGVKD. Trimming removed 4 bases from V and 4 bases from J; junction bases left unmatched: 11. This CDR3 spans 17 amino acids. The data were produced by immunoSEQ multiplex PCR, yet TCRdb's version contains in-frame clones alone and is incomplete. The table shows some 17,000 clones, with just over 85% occurring only once. Specimen: memory (CD45RA-) CD4+ T cells from blood. The receptor was isolated from a human donor in good health. V gene TRBV10-3 combines with J gene TRBJ2-3; 10 bases map to TRBD2. CDR3 sequence: CAISAMASGSFSDTQYF. CDR3 DNA sequence: TGTGCCATCAGTGCAATGGCTAGCGGGAGCTTCTCAGATACGCAGTATTTT.